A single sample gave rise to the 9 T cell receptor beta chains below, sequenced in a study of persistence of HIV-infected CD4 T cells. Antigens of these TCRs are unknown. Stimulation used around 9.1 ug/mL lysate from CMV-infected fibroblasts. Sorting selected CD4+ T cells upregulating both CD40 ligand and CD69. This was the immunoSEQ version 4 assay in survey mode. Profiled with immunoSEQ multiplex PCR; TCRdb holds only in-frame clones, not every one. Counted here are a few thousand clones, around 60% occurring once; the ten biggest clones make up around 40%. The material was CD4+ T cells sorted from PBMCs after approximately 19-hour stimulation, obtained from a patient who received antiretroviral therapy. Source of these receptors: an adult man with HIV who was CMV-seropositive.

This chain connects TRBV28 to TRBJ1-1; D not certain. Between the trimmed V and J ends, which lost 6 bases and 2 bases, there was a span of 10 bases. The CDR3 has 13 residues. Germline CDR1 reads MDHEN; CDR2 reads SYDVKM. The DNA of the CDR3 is TGTGCCAGCAGCTTCTCAACTAACACTGAAGCTTTCTTT. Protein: CASSFSTNTEAFF.

CDR3 residues: CASSSGANTEAFF. The CDR3 DNA reads as TGTGCCAGCAGCTCCGGGGCCAACACTGAAGCTTTCTTT. The chain joins TRBV6-2 or TRBV6-3 to TRBJ1-1; perhaps TRBD1 as D (5 bases). CDR1 is MNHEY, CDR2 SVGEGT, per germline. The CDR3 runs 13 residues. Between the trimmed V and J ends, which lost 6 bases and 2 bases, there was a span of 10 bases.

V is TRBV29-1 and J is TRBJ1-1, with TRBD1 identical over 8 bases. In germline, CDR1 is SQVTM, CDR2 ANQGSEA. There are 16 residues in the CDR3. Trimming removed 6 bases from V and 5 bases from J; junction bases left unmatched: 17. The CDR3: CSVSNLFGQGKTEAFF. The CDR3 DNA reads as TGCAGCGTCTCAAACCTCTTCGGACAGGGAAAAACTGAAGCTTTCTTT.

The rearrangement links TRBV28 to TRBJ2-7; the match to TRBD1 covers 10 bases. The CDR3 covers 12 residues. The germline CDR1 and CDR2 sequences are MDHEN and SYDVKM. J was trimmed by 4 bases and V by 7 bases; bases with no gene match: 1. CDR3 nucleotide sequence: TGTGCCAGCACGGGACAGGGGTACGAGCAGTACTTC. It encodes CASTGQGYEQYF.

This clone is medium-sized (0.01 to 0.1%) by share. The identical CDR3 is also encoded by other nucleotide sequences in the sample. The CDR3 nucleotides are TGTGCCAGCAGCTTGGGGTCTGGGAACACCGGGGAGCTGTTTTTT. Residues: CASSLGSGNTGELFF. This sequence joins TRBV5-4 and TRBJ2-2, with D unclear. The CDR3 has 15 residues. The V gene's germline CDR1 is SGHNT and CDR2 YYREEE (reference sequence). Trimming took off 0 bases at V and 1 base at J, with 7 bases between the two ends.

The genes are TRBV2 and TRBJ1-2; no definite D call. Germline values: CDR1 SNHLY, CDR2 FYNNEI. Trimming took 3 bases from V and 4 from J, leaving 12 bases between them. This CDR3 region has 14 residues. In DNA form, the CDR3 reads TGTGCCAGCAGTGACCGAAGGAACTCCTATGGCTACACCTTC. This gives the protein CASSDRRNSYGYTF.

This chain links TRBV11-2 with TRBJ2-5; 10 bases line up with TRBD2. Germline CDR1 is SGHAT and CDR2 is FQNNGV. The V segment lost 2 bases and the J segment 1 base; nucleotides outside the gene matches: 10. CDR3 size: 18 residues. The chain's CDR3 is CASSLSFSGGAVQETQYF. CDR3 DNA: TGTGCCAGCAGCTTATCTTTCAGCGGGGGGGCCGTCCAAGAGACCCAGTACTTC.

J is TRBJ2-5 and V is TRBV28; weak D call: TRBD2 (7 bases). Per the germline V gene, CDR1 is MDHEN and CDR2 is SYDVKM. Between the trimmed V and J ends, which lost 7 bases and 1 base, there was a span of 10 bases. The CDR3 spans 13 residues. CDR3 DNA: TGTGCCAGCATTAGGGGGGGCCAAGAGACCCAGTACTTC. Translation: CASIRGGQETQYF.

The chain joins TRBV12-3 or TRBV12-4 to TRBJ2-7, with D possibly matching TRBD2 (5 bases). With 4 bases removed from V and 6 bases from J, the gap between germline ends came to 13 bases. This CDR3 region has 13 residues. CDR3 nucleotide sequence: TGTGCCAGCAGTTCCCGCGAGGGAACCGAGCAGTACTTC. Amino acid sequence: CASSSREGTEQYF.